A single sample is the source of the 25 T cell receptor beta chains below, sequenced in a study of response to subunit inactivated influenza vaccine. TCRdb itself ran the RT-PCR reads through MiXCR, one entry per CDR3 protein. Counted here are roughly 160,000 distinct CDR3 sequences, under 13% occurring once; the ten biggest clones make up about an eighth. The sample in question was non-naive T cells sorted from PBMCs, obtained 45 days after vaccination. The receptors originated from a man aged 45-60 years who received an inactivated influenza vaccine.

This clonotype was recorded at least ten times. The chain combines TRBV7-2 with TRBJ1-5; maybe TRBD1 (6 bases). Germline V gene sequence: CDR1 SGHTA, CDR2 FQGNSA. The CDR3 has 18 amino acids. V lost 1 base and J lost 1, with 17 bases in between. The CDR3, as DNA: TGTGCCAGCAGCTTAGTCGCGGGTGGGCAGGGGAGCAATCAGCCCCAGCATTTT. This sequence encodes CASSLVAGGQGSNQPQHF.

This clonotype was observed at least ten times. The V and J genes are TRBV7-2 and TRBJ2-1, with D tentatively TRBD1 or TRBD2 (5 bases each). V was cut by 7 bases and J by 6 bases, with 10 bases left in between. Germline-derived CDR1 and CDR2 are SGHTA and FQGNSA. This CDR3 region has 12 residues. Written as DNA, the CDR3 is TGTGCCAGCAACCTGGGGGTCAATGAGCAGTTCTTC. Translating gives CASNLGVNEQFF.

The V call is TRBV12-3 or TRBV12-4, the J call TRBJ2-7, with D maybe TRBD1 (5 bases). V was shortened by 6 bases and J by 0 bases, with 9 bases between the two germline ends. The CDR3 covers 13 residues. The CDR3 nucleotides read TGTGCCAGCAGGTGGGGCGGCTCCTACGAGCAGTACTTC. As protein: CASRWGGSYEQYF.

This clonotype was seen many times. The chain couples TRBV12-3 or TRBV12-4 to TRBJ2-2, with 8 bases lining up with TRBD2. The V and J ends lost 3 bases and 5 bases, in that order; junction bases with no gene match: 2. CDR3 size: 14 residues. The CDR3 region is CASSFGTRTGELFF. The CDR3 DNA sequence: TGTGCCAGCAGTTTTGGGACTAGAACCGGGGAGCTGTTTTTT.

This chain links TRBV7-8 with TRBJ1-1; the D gene is possibly TRBD1 (6 bases). The CDR3 runs 12 residues. The germline gives CDR1 SGHVS, CDR2 FQNEAQ. V was clipped by 6 bases and J by 2 bases, with 7 bases between them. CDR3 sequence: CASRGANTEAFF. In nucleotides, the CDR3 is TGTGCCAGCAGGGGGGCCAACACTGAAGCTTTCTTT.

The rearrangement uses TRBV20-1 and TRBJ1-1; D ambiguous. This CDR3 comprises 11 residues. CDR1 DFQATT and CDR2 SNEGSKA come from the germline V gene (reference sequence). The CDR3 DNA reads TGCATGACACCGATGAACACTGAAGCTTTCTTT. This translates into CMTPMNTEAFF.

This clonotype was counted ten times or more. The V call is TRBV15, the J call TRBJ2-5; D is ambiguous. The V and J ends lost 5 bases and 7 bases respectively, with 11 bases between them. Germline-derived CDR1 and CDR2 are LNHNV and YYDKDF (reference sequence). The CDR3 is 12 residues long. DNA for the CDR3: TGTGCCACCAGCGCCGCACGCGGGACCCAGTACTTC. Translation gives CATSAARGTQYF.

This clonotype was counted a few times. This chain links TRBV12-3 or TRBV12-4 with TRBJ1-5; D is perhaps TRBD1 (5 bases). Trimming took 1 base from V and 4 from J, leaving 17 bases between them. The length of the CDR3 is 17 residues. CDR3 loop: CASSLGFGTGLNQPQHF. The CDR3 region has the DNA TGTGCCAGCAGTTTAGGATTTGGCACAGGCCTAAATCAGCCCCAGCATTTT.

The sample holds many counts of this clonotype. The V call is TRBV5-1, the J call TRBJ2-7; D might be TRBD2 (5 bases). V was pared by 1 base and J by 0 bases, with 5 bases between. The germline V gene has CDR1 SGHRS and CDR2 YFSETQ. CDR3 size: 13 residues. The DNA for the CDR3 is TGCGCCAGCAGCTTGACTAGCTCCTACGAGCAGTACTTC. It yields the protein CASSLTSSYEQYF.

The chain is built from TRBV25-1 and TRBJ2-3; D perhaps matches TRBD1 (6 bases). The CDR3 consists of 15 residues. The germline gives CDR1 MGHDK, CDR2 SYGVNS. The V gene lost 4 bases and the J gene lost 2 bases, with 13 bases spanning the gap. CDR3 amino acids: CASSGRTAPTDTQYF. In nucleotides, the CDR3 is TGTGCCAGCAGTGGAAGGACAGCTCCCACAGATACGCAGTATTTT.

V is TRBV18 and J is TRBJ2-7, with 12 bases identical to TRBD2. The germline CDR1 and CDR2 sequences are KGHSH and LQKENI. The CDR3 is made up of 15 amino acids. V shed 3 bases, J shed 3 bases, and the junction held 3 bases outside the gene matches. The CDR3 DNA sequence: TGTGCCAGCTCACCGACGGGACTAGCGGGCTACGAGCAGTACTTC. Encoded protein: CASSPTGLAGYEQYF.

The sample holds many counts of this clonotype. The J gene is TRBJ2-7, the V gene TRBV7-8; D gene ambiguous. CDR1 is SGHVS and CDR2 is FQNEAQ in the germline V gene. CDR3 size: 14 residues. The V and J ends lost 3 bases and 2 bases respectively, with 11 bases between them. CDR3 loop: CASSFIGRAYEQYF. CDR3 DNA sequence: TGTGCCAGCAGCTTCATAGGACGGGCCTACGAGCAGTACTTC.

In DNA form, the CDR3 reads TGTGCCAGCGGGCCGATAAGCGGGGGAGGGGAGCAGTACTTC. Translated, it gives CASGPISGGGEQYF. This chain connects TRBV12-3 or TRBV12-4 to TRBJ2-7; 8 bases fit TRBD2. V lost 8 bases, J lost 7 bases, and 13 bases stayed unmatched. The CDR3 sequence is 14 residues long.

The chain couples TRBV28 to TRBJ1-2; D not certain. The CDR3 sequence is 12 residues long. The germline V and J ends were trimmed by 7 bases and 5 bases, with 11 bases remaining between them. CDR1 and CDR2 (germline): MDHEN, SYDVKM. CDR3 DNA sequence: TGTGCCAGCATACGCTCGGGTTATGGCTACACCTTC. It is translated as CASIRSGYGYTF.

This clonotype was counted at least ten times. This rearrangement joins TRBV5-1 to TRBJ2-5; D possibly corresponds to TRBD2 (5 bases). The CDR3 is 14 residues long. Germline loops: CDR1 SGHRS, CDR2 YFSETQ. V shed 1 base and J shed 5 bases, with 12 bases lying between them. CDR3 nucleotide sequence: TGCGCCAGCAGCTTGAGTCGGGGTGCGGAGACCCAGTACTTC. It codes for CASSLSRGAETQYF.

The chain combines TRBV14 with TRBJ2-3; TRBD1 matches 7 bases. Per germline, CDR1 SGHDN and CDR2 FVKESK. V was clipped by 5 bases and J by 2 bases; unmatched bases: 4. The CDR3 extends over 14 amino acids. The CDR3, as DNA: TGTGCCAGCAGCTTAGGACAGGCCACAGATACGCAGTATTTT. Its translation: CASSLGQATDTQYF.

This clonotype has a handful of counts. The chain uses TRBV20-1 and TRBJ2-1, with 12 bases matching TRBD1. The V gene end was trimmed by 5 bases and the J gene end by 8 bases; junction bases not matched to a gene: 10. Germline CDR1 is DFQATT and CDR2 is SNEGSKA (reference sequence). There are 15 residues in the CDR3. CDR3 in amino acids: CSAPRRDRGLHEQFF. The CDR3 DNA reads as TGCAGTGCTCCCCGGCGGGACAGGGGGCTTCATGAGCAGTTCTTC.

The genes are TRBV7-2 and TRBJ1-1, with D possibly being TRBD1 (6 bases). Germline CDR1 SGHTA, CDR2 FQGNSA. The V gene lost 5 bases and the J gene lost 2 bases, with 15 bases spanning the gap. The CDR3 is 15 amino acids. CDR3 loop: CASSKGGWRNTEAFF. The CDR3 nucleotides read TGTGCCAGCAGCAAAGGGGGGTGGAGAAACACTGAAGCTTTCTTT. Full variable domain (outside the CDR3, taken from reference TRBV7-2 and TRBJ1-1): GAGVSQSPSNKVTEKGKDVELRCDPISGHTALYWYRQSLGQGLEFLIYFQGNSAPDKSGLPSDRFSAERTGGSVSTLTIQRTQQEDSAVYLCASSKGGWRNTEAFFGQGTRLTVV.

This clonotype has just a few counts. The gene calls are TRBV7-9 and TRBJ2-1; 10 positions match TRBD2. This CDR3 comprises 14 residues. Germline V lookup: CDR1 SEHNR, CDR2 FQNEAQ (reference sequence). Germline trimming cut 6 bases from V and 3 bases from J; bases unmatched to any gene: 2. The CDR3 protein is CASSPSGSYNEQFF. CDR3 nucleotides: TGTGCCAGCAGTCCTAGCGGGAGCTACAATGAGCAGTTCTTC.

The chain carries TRBV15 and TRBJ2-7, with D tentatively TRBD1 or TRBD2 (5 bases each). The CDR3 is 15 residues long. The germline V gene has CDR1 LNHNV and CDR2 YYDKDF (reference sequence). V lost 2 bases and J 0 bases, leaving 11 bases between the germline ends. The CDR3 here is CATSRPHGGSYEQYF. CDR3 sequence (DNA): TGTGCCACCAGCAGACCCCATGGGGGCTCCTACGAGCAGTACTTC.

Only a few counts were recorded for this clonotype. V usage is TRBV3-1 and J usage is TRBJ1-2, with D uncertain. CDR3 length: 15 residues. The germline V gene has CDR1 LGHDT and CDR2 YNNKEL (reference sequence). V lost 4 bases, J lost 8 bases, and 20 bases lay in between. CDR3: CASSLRGSRLEGYTF. The DNA for the CDR3 is TGTGCCAGCAGCCTCCGAGGATCCCGACTGGAAGGCTACACCTTC.

In DNA, the CDR3 is TGTGCCAGCAGTCAAAAGGGGACCGCTCTGTATGGCTACACCTTC. It is translated as CASSQKGTALYGYTF. V and J are TRBV28 and TRBJ1-2; D may be TRBD1 (5 bases). The CDR3 covers 15 residues. Germline-derived CDR1 and CDR2 are MDHEN and SYDVKM. The ends were cut back, 5 bases at V and 5 bases at J, with 18 bases in the middle.

The V call is TRBV9, the J call TRBJ2-1; weak D call: TRBD2 (6 bases). CDR1 and CDR2 (germline): SGDLS, YYNGEE. This CDR3 has 15 amino acids. Trimming shortened V by 3 bases and J by 4 bases, and 14 bases separated the two germline ends. As DNA, the CDR3 is TGTGCCAGCAGCGCCTACCCCAGCGGGTACAATGAGCAGTTCTTC. It specifies CASSAYPSGYNEQFF. Full variable domain (remainder filled in from reference TRBV9 and TRBJ2-1): DSGVTQTPKHLITATGQRVTLRCSPRSGDLSVYWYQQSLDQGLQFLIQYYNGEERAKGNILERFSAQQFPDLHSELNLSSLELGDSALYFCASSAYPSGYNEQFFGPGTRLTVL.

This clonotype has ten or more counts. The J gene is TRBJ1-2, the V gene TRBV4-1; 7 positions match TRBD1. Germline V gene data show CDR1 as MGHRA and CDR2 as YSYEKL. The CDR3 consists of 14 residues. Unmatched junction bases numbered 5, after V lost 5 bases and J lost 2 bases. The chain's CDR3 is CASSKTGSNYGYTF. The CDR3 nucleotides are TGCGCCAGCAGCAAGACAGGGTCGAACTATGGCTACACCTTC.

The chain is built from TRBV6-1 and TRBJ1-5; D is uncertain. There are 12 residues in the CDR3. Trimming pared 1 base from V and 7 bases from J, leaving 5 bases between. CDR1 is MNHNS and CDR2 is SASEGT in the germline V gene. The CDR3: CASSEGWQPQHF. Here the CDR3 DNA reads TGTGCCAGCAGTGAAGGTTGGCAGCCCCAGCATTTT.